The T cell receptor beta chain described here comes from a study of blood T cell repertoires in COVID-19. Sequencing was performed with immunoSEQ multiplex PCR; in TCRdb, only in-frame clones are kept and a portion is missing. The repertoire holds approximately 160,000 clones, with over 75% as singletons. From germline, CDR1 is KGHSH and CDR2 LQKENI. The CDR3 runs 16 residues. The junction had 6 bases not matched to a gene; V was cut back by 2 bases and J by 1 base. The chain carries TRBV18 and TRBJ2-3; 7 bases line up with TRBD1. The sequencing sample was made of peripheral blood. The TCR originated in a man between 65 and 79 years old who had recovered from COVID-19. The CDR3 region is CASSPFGDRGTDTQYF. The CDR3 nucleotides read TGTGCCAGCTCACCATTCGGCGACAGGGGCACAGATACGCAGTATTTT.